Listed below are T cell receptor beta chains from one sample, sequenced in a study of control samples from healthy donors and cancer patients. TCRdb keeps only in-frame clones here, not all; method: immunoSEQ multiplex PCR. The table has 90,000 or so clones, around 85% seen once; the top ten hold roughly a fifth. Material for sequencing was blood. Receptors were obtained from a man younger than 45 in good health. Each CDR3 is given with its conserved first and last residue. The D gene is left open where the match is weak. Size is stated for part of the rows, as once, few or many counts, or as a class when the clone is expanded.

d_call,clone_size,v_call,j_call,cdr3_aa,cdr3_nt
.,.,TRBV5-8,TRBJ2-2,CASIRAGFTLTSNTGELFF,TGTGCCAGCATTCGTGCGGGTTTCACCCTTACATCGAACACCGGGGAGCTGTTTTTT
TRBD2,few,TRBV10-3,TRBJ2-5,CAIGTTSGGLGETQYF,TGTGCCATAGGGACGACTAGCGGGGGGCTGGGAGAGACCCAGTACTTC
.,.,TRBV12-5,TRBJ1-2,CASGLSGAYGYTF,TGTGCTAGTGGTTTATCAGGGGCCTATGGCTACACCTTC
TRBD1,.,TRBV5-1,TRBJ1-2,CASSLGDRVHGYTF,TGCGCCAGCAGCTTGGGGGACAGGGTCCATGGCTACACCTTC
TRBD1,.,TRBV6-6,TRBJ1-3,CASSLQGAKAGNTIYF,TGTGCCAGCAGCTTACAGGGGGCAAAAGCTGGAAACACCATATATTTT
TRBD2,.,TRBV5-4,TRBJ2-1,CASSLMTSGGFDEQFF,TGTGCCAGCAGCTTGATGACCAGCGGGGGGTTTGATGAGCAGTTCTTC
TRBD1,many,TRBV11-3,TRBJ1-1,CASSPTQGAPTEAFF,TGTGCCAGCAGCCCGACGCAGGGGGCGCCCACTGAAGCTTTCTTT
.,.,TRBV5-1,TRBJ1-2,CASSLATTGDAYTF,TGCGCCAGCAGCTTGGCCACGACAGGAGACGCCTACACCTTC
.,.,TRBV5-5,TRBJ1-3,CASSLASPGSSGNTIYF,TGTGCCAGCAGCTTGGCCTCTCCAGGTAGCTCTGGAAACACCATATATTTT
.,.,TRBV28,TRBJ1-4,CASSNVNEKLFF,TGTGCCAGCAGTAACGTTAATGAAAAACTGTTTTTT
.,.,TRBV30,TRBJ1-6,CAWRRTSSYNSPLHF,TGTGCCTGGAGGAGGACCAGCTCCTATAATTCACCCCTCCACTTT
.,few,TRBV6-6,TRBJ1-6,CASSPVQGRLHF,TGTGCCAGCAGTCCAGTCCAGGGCCGACTCCACTTT
.,.,TRBV25-1,TRBJ2-3,CASSGTMSPDTQYF,TGTGCCAGCTCTGGGACAATGAGCCCAGATACGCAGTATTTT
TRBD2,.,TRBV27,TRBJ2-3,CASSLGTSGSISTDTQYF,TGTGCCAGCAGTTTAGGGACTAGCGGGTCAATTAGCACAGATACGCAGTATTTT
TRBD1,.,TRBV6-5,TRBJ2-3,CASGLGQGSTDTQYF,TGTGCCAGCGGATTGGGACAGGGGTCCACAGATACGCAGTATTTT
.,.,TRBV6-5,TRBJ2-7,CASSLDREGYEQYF,TGTGCCAGCAGTCTTGACAGGGAGGGCTACGAGCAGTACTTC
TRBD1,.,TRBV7-9,TRBJ2-7,CASNEAGGSEQYF,TGTGCCAGCAACGAGGCAGGGGGTTCCGAGCAGTACTTC
TRBD2,.,TRBV7-6,TRBJ2-3,CASSKISGASSTDTQYF,TGTGCCAGCAGTAAGATTAGCGGGGCTTCTAGCACAGATACGCAGTATTTT
.,.,TRBV9,TRBJ1-3,CASSVGGTSGNTIYF,TGTGCCAGCAGCGTAGGAGGGACCTCTGGAAACACCATATATTTT
.,.,TRBV5-6,TRBJ1-6,CASSLDPRGTYNSPLHF,TGTGCCAGCAGCTTGGACCCTAGGGGTACCTATAATTCACCCCTCCACTTT
TRBD2,.,TRBV6-5,TRBJ2-3,CASSYQAGDTDTQYF,TGTGCCAGCAGTTACCAAGCGGGGGACACAGATACGCAGTATTTT
TRBD2,.,TRBV6-1,TRBJ2-2,CASSEGLAGGPYGELFF,TGTGCCAGCAGTGAGGGCCTAGCGGGGGGGCCGTACGGGGAGCTGTTTTTT
TRBD1,.,TRBV7-3,TRBJ1-5,CASSLTGQGSYSNQPQHF,TGTGCCAGCAGCTTAACCGGACAGGGGAGTTATAGCAATCAGCCCCAGCATTTT
.,.,TRBV20-1,TRBJ1-5,CSASSGSSQPQHF,TGCAGTGCTAGTTCGGGGTCGTCTCAGCCCCAGCATTTT
.,.,TRBV10-3,TRBJ2-1,CAISAQSSYNEQFF,TGTGCCATTAGTGCACAGAGCTCCTACAATGAGCAGTTCTTC
.,medium-sized,TRBV18,TRBJ1-2,CASSPYQRRPDNYGYTF,TGTGCCAGCTCACCCTATCAACGACGACCCGACAACTATGGCTACACCTTC
.,.,TRBV5-7,TRBJ1-1,CASSLAAVNTEAFF,TGTGCCAGCAGCTTGGCGGCGGTGAACACTGAAGCTTTCTTT
TRBD1,.,TRBV13,TRBJ2-5,CASSAGTGRKETQYF,TGTGCCAGCAGCGCAGGGACAGGGAGGAAAGAGACCCAGTACTTC
.,.,TRBV14,TRBJ2-2,CASSQGVVVSRDTGELFF,TGTGCCAGCAGCCAGGGGGTGGTTGTCTCCAGGGACACCGGGGAGCTGTTTTTT
TRBD2,.,TRBV6-1,TRBJ2-3,CASSGWTSGVITDTQYF,TGTGCCAGCAGTGGCTGGACTAGCGGGGTTATCACAGATACGCAGTATTTT
TRBD2,.,TRBV19,TRBJ2-1,CASSSLAGDGTLRFNEQFF,TGTGCCAGTAGTTCGCTAGCGGGGGACGGAACTCTTCGTTTCAATGAGCAGTTCTTC
.,.,TRBV4-2,TRBJ2-3,CASSPLGVGTDTQYF,TGTGCCAGCAGCCCCCTTGGCGTCGGCACAGATACGCAGTATTTT
TRBD1,.,TRBV15,TRBJ2-7,CATSREVDRAYEQYF,TGTGCCACCAGCAGAGAAGTTGACAGGGCCTACGAGCAGTACTTC
.,.,TRBV2,TRBJ1-6,CASRRGYNSPLHF,TGTGCCAGCAGGAGAGGGTATAATTCACCCCTCCACTTT
TRBD1,.,TRBV30,TRBJ1-6,CAWRPWDRDNSPLHF,TGTGCCTGGAGACCCTGGGACAGAGATAATTCACCCCTCCACTTT
.,.,TRBV18,TRBJ2-7,CASSPTTIPYEQYF,TGTGCCAGCTCACCTACAACTATCCCCTACGAGCAGTACTTC
.,.,TRBV5-5,TRBJ2-5,CASSPKSHPAETQYF,TGTGCCAGCAGTCCCAAGTCCCATCCGGCAGAGACCCAGTACTTC
.,.,TRBV2,TRBJ2-1,CASIRGGSYNEQFF,TGTGCCAGCATAAGGGGCGGCTCCTACAATGAGCAGTTCTTC
.,.,TRBV12-3/TRBV12-4,TRBJ2-7,CASRILGYYEQYF,TGTGCCAGCAGAATCTTGGGATACTACGAGCAGTACTTC
TRBD2,.,TRBV4-2,TRBJ2-5,CASSQGLAGETQYF,TGTGCCAGCAGCCAAGGACTAGCGGGGGAGACCCAGTACTTC
.,.,TRBV15,TRBJ2-7,CATSRDLRQAGEQYF,TGTGCCACCAGCAGAGATCTGAGACAGGCTGGCGAGCAGTACTTC
.,.,TRBV30,TRBJ1-2,CAWSPQTPNLNYGYTF,TGTGCCTGGAGTCCCCAGACCCCCAATTTAAACTATGGCTACACCTTC